The 13 T cell receptor beta chains below all came from one sample that was sequenced in a study of cytomegalovirus exposure and HLA in healthy donors. Amplification used 60 Vbeta primers and 13 Jbeta primers. This table comes from immunoSEQ multiplex PCR, and its TCRdb copy is limited to in-frame clones, with some not included. The profile shows tens of thousands of clones, roughly nine tenths of them singletons. Material: PBMCs. These TCRs come from a man under 40 in good health and CMV-seropositive.

CDR3 amino acids: CASRPDTYRTDTQYF. CDR3 in DNA: TGTGCCAGCAGGCCCGATACCTATCGCACAGATACGCAGTATTTT. The gene calls are TRBV28 and TRBJ2-3, with no clear D. The length of the CDR3 is 15 residues. Germline CDR1 reads MDHEN; CDR2 reads SYDVKM. V was shortened by 6 bases and J by 1 base, with 14 bases between the two germline ends.

The rearrangement uses TRBV28 and TRBJ2-7; 8 nucleotides match TRBD1. The CDR3 length is 16 residues. The V and J ends lost 1 base and 2 bases, in that order; junction bases with no gene match: 7. Germline-derived CDR1 and CDR2 are MDHEN and SYDVKM. CDR3 residues: CASSLLGQGRTYEQYF. The CDR3 DNA reads TGTGCCAGCAGTTTATTAGGACAGGGACGGACCTACGAGCAGTACTTC.

The chain recombines TRBV13 with TRBJ1-1; no clear D. This CDR3 spans 14 amino acids. V was cut by 3 bases and J by 1 base, with 9 bases left in between. Germline-derived CDR1 and CDR2 are PRHDT and FYEKMQ (reference sequence). The CDR3 loop reads CASSFPTANTEAFF. The CDR3 DNA follows: TGTGCCAGCAGCTTCCCCACAGCGAACACTGAAGCTTTCTTT.

The genes are TRBV2 and TRBJ1-2; TRBD1 might be the D (6 bases). The germline V gene has CDR1 SNHLY and CDR2 FYNNEI. CDR3 size: 13 residues. V was trimmed by 6 bases and J by 0 bases, leaving 8 bases between them. As DNA, the CDR3 is TGTGCCAGCAGGTGGACAGCTAACTATGGCTACACCTTC. It yields the protein CASRWTANYGYTF. Drawing the rest from reference TRBV2 and TRBJ1-2, the complete variable domain is EPEVTQTPSHQVTQMGQEVILRCVPISNHLYFYWYRQILGQKVEFLVSFYNNEISEKSEIFDDQFSVERPDGSNFTLKIRSTKLEDSAMYFCASRWTANYGYTFGSGTRLTVV.

This clone was seen only once. The rearrangement uses TRBV5-1 and TRBJ1-1; 7 nucleotides align to TRBD1. Germline assignment: CDR1 SGHRS and CDR2 YFSETQ. V lost 4 bases and J lost 4; bases outside the gene matches: 10. The CDR3 spans 15 residues. The chain's CDR3 is CASSRQGQAGTEAFF. The CDR3 DNA is TGCGCCAGCAGCCGACAGGGTCAGGCTGGCACTGAAGCTTTCTTT.

The V and J genes are TRBV18 and TRBJ1-5; D might be TRBD1 (6 bases). The CDR3 consists of 16 residues. The V gene lost 1 base and the J gene lost 7 bases, with 17 bases spanning the gap. Per germline, CDR1 KGHSH and CDR2 LQKENI. The CDR3 region is CASSPQEGAGVQPQHF. In DNA form, the CDR3 reads TGTGCCAGCTCACCACAGGAAGGCGCAGGGGTCCAGCCCCAGCATTTT.

The V gene is TRBV10-3, the J gene TRBJ2-7; D perhaps matches TRBD1 (5 bases). The CDR3 extends over 12 amino acids. Germline CDR1 reads ENHRY; CDR2 reads SYGVKD. Trimming stripped 4 bases from V and 7 bases from J, with 11 bases between. As DNA, the CDR3 is TGTGCCATCAGTGCCGAAAGGGGAGAGCAGTACTTC. It yields the protein CAISAERGEQYF.

The V call is TRBV6-5, the J call TRBJ1-1; weak D call: TRBD1 (5 bases). V was trimmed by 5 bases and J by 1 base, leaving 11 bases between them. CDR1 is MNHEY, CDR2 SVGAGI, per germline. The CDR3 extends over 14 amino acids. CDR3 residues: CASSKGLPNTEAFF. CDR3 bases: TGTGCCAGCAGTAAGGGACTCCCGAACACTGAAGCTTTCTTT.

The chain couples TRBV6-6 to TRBJ1-5; D perhaps matches TRBD1 (6 bases). The CDR3 is 14 amino acids. CDR1 MNHNY and CDR2 SVGAGI come from the germline V gene (reference sequence). V lost 6 bases and J 4 bases, leaving 13 bases between the germline ends. For the CDR3, the DNA is TGTGCCAGCAGCCCGACAGGCCCGAATCAGCCCCAGCATTTT. The encoded protein is CASSPTGPNQPQHF.

The chain is built from TRBV28 and TRBJ1-4; possibly TRBD1 for D (5 bases). CDR1 is MDHEN, CDR2 SYDVKM, per germline. Trimming removed 5 bases from V and 0 bases from J, with 10 bases in between. This CDR3 has 15 amino acids. CDR3: CASSVLGATNEKLFF. CDR3 sequence (DNA): TGTGCCAGCAGTGTCTTAGGGGCAACTAATGAAAAACTGTTTTTT.

The chain is built from TRBV18 and TRBJ2-5, with 7 bases matching TRBD1. The DNA end is a closer match to TRBJ2-7, so the J assignment may be wrong. CDR1 and CDR2 (germline): KGHSH, LQKENI. The CDR3 loop spans 16 amino acids. CDR3 coding DNA: TGTGCCAGCTCACCCACCCTACAGGGGTTAGGGAACGAGCAGTACTTC. This encodes CASSPTLQGLGNEQYF.

This clone was picked up one time. Here the CDR3 DNA reads TGTGCCAGCTCGCATGGGACAGCAACTAATGAAAAACTGTTTTTT. This sequence encodes CASSHGTATNEKLFF. The V and J genes are TRBV18 and TRBJ1-4; 7 bases line up with TRBD1. The germline gives CDR1 KGHSH, CDR2 LQKENI. V shed 6 bases and J 0 bases; nucleotides not matched to a gene: 4. The CDR3 length is 15 residues.

This rearrangement joins TRBV7-2 to TRBJ2-7; 9 nucleotides align to TRBD1. The CDR3 is 15 residues long. V lost 5 bases to trimming and J lost 4 bases; unmatched junction nucleotides: 9. Looked up from germline, CDR1 is SGHTA and CDR2 is FQGNSA. The chain's CDR3 is CASSLQGAMEYEQYF. CDR3 sequence (DNA): TGTGCCAGCAGCCTACAGGGGGCGATGGAGTACGAGCAGTACTTC.